The 29 T cell receptor beta chains below were found in one sample sequenced in a study of TIL therapy for anti-PD-1-resistant metastatic lung cancer. The libraries were made with immunoSEQ v3. The data were produced by immunoSEQ multiplex PCR, yet TCRdb's version contains in-frame clones alone and is incomplete. The table has 40,000 to 55,000 clones, roughly 85% seen once. Time point specified: pre-treatment sample, taken before nivolumab and TIL therapy. The sequenced sample was blood, obtained at baseline. These receptors were taken from a woman aged 30 to 85 with non-small cell lung cancer.

The chain has TRBV1 and TRBJ2-7; the table's D call, TRBD1, has no DNA check behind it. TRBV1 is a listed pseudogene. This CDR3 region has 15 residues. The CDR3: CTRSPTGLGGYEQYF. The CDR3 DNA reads as TGCACCAGGAGCCCAACAGGGCTCGGAGGCTACGAGCAGTACTTC.

This clone was observed a handful of times. The J gene is TRBJ1-1, the V gene TRBV5-5; perhaps TRBD1 as D (6 bases). The CDR3 is 13 residues long. Germline V gene data show CDR1 as SGHKS and CDR2 as YYEKEE (reference sequence). Trimming took off 10 bases at V and 5 bases at J, with 18 bases between the two ends. DNA for the CDR3: TGTGCCGTTCAGACCCCGGGGGCGACTGAAGCTTTCTTT. Translation gives CAVQTPGATEAFF.

This chain uses TRBV25-1 with TRBJ2-7; TRBD2 matches 7 bases. This CDR3 has 12 residues. Germline CDR1 and CDR2: MGHDK and SYGVNS. The J segment lost 6 bases and the V segment lost 6 bases, leaving 5 bases of the junction unmatched. In DNA form, the CDR3 reads TGTGCCAGCAGCTGGGGGGAGGGCGAGCAGTACTTC. Its translation: CASSWGEGEQYF.

The V gene is TRBV30, the J gene TRBJ2-7; 8 bases agree with TRBD1. The V gene's germline CDR1 is GTSNPN and CDR2 SVGIG (reference sequence). The CDR3 extends over 14 amino acids. J lost 2 bases, V lost 2 bases, and 5 bases had no gene match. CDR3 region: CAWSQGASTYEQYF. DNA of the CDR3: TGTGCCTGGAGTCAGGGGGCCTCCACCTACGAGCAGTACTTC.

The chain links TRBV9 to TRBJ1-2; TRBD1 agrees at 7 bases. This CDR3 region has 13 residues. CDR1 and CDR2 (germline): SGDLS, YYNGEE. Trimming removed 3 bases from V and 6 bases from J; junction bases left unmatched: 5. This CDR3 reads CASSALQGDGYTF. In DNA form, the CDR3 reads TGTGCCAGCAGCGCCCTGCAGGGGGATGGCTACACCTTC.

The V gene is TRBV7-9, the J gene TRBJ2-7; no reliable D call. Trimming removed 5 bases at V and 1 base at J, with 3 bases between. CDR1 SEHNR and CDR2 FQNEAQ come from the germline V gene (reference sequence). The CDR3 is 11 residues long. The CDR3 sequence: CASSLSYEQYF. Written as DNA, the CDR3 is TGTGCCAGCAGCCTATCCTACGAGCAGTACTTC.

The chain recombines TRBV4-3 with TRBJ1-6; perhaps TRBD1 as D (5 bases). CDR3 length: 16 amino acids. Germline V CDR1 and CDR2: LGHNA, YSLEER. V shed 0 bases and J shed 9 bases, with 15 bases lying between them. As DNA, the CDR3 is TGCGCCAGCAGCCAAGACGGTCGGGGGGGTTTTTCACCCCTCCACTTT. It yields the protein CASSQDGRGGFSPLHF.

The chain couples TRBV28 to TRBJ1-5; D perhaps matches TRBD1 (6 bases). The CDR3 totals 16 residues. The ends were cut back, 3 bases at V and 6 bases at J, with 18 bases in the middle. The germline V gene has CDR1 MDHEN and CDR2 SYDVKM. CDR3 in amino acids: CASSFIVRGRSQPQHF. CDR3 coding DNA: TGTGCCAGCAGTTTTATCGTCAGGGGTAGAAGTCAGCCCCAGCATTTT.

J is TRBJ2-1 and V is TRBV5-4; 8 bases line up with TRBD2. The CDR3 covers 14 residues. Per the germline V gene, CDR1 is SGHNT and CDR2 is YYREEE (reference sequence). With 4 bases clipped from V and 10 bases from J, the junction kept 10 bases outside the gene matches. The CDR3 loop reads CASSPPGGGYEQFF. The CDR3 coding sequence is TGTGCCAGCAGCCCCCCCGGGGGGGGGTACGAGCAGTTCTTC.

This rearrangement joins TRBV7-9 to TRBJ2-5; TRBD2 matches at 9 bases. V shed 6 bases, J shed 4 bases, and the junction held 9 bases outside the gene matches. The CDR3 totals 15 residues. Looked up from germline, CDR1 is SEHNR and CDR2 is FQNEAQ (reference sequence). The CDR3 DNA reads as TGTGCCAGCAGTTCAACCGGGACTAGCATAGAGACCCAGTACTTC. This codes for CASSSTGTSIETQYF.

The chain joins TRBV19 to TRBJ2-6; TRBD2 is a possible D gene (5 bases). Germline V gene data show CDR1 as LNHDA and CDR2 as SQIVND (reference sequence). Trimming shortened V by 3 bases and J by 1 base, and 7 bases separated the two germline ends. The CDR3 is made up of 15 amino acids. CDR3 loop: CASSIWTSGANVLTF. The CDR3 DNA follows: TGTGCCAGTAGTATCTGGACTTCTGGGGCCAACGTCCTGACTTTC.

The J gene is TRBJ2-7, the V gene TRBV7-2; 9 bases match TRBD2. The CDR3 contains 15 residues. Trimming took 1 base from V and 5 from J; bases not matched to a gene: 6. CDR1 and CDR2 (germline): SGHTA, FQGNSA. The CDR3 loop reads CASSLVAGGRNEQYF. CDR3 sequence (DNA): TGTGCCAGCAGCTTAGTCGCGGGGGGGCGGAACGAGCAGTACTTC.

The CDR3 DNA is TGTGCCAGCAGCCCGAACTATCAGGGGAACACTGAAGCTTTCTTT. This gives the protein CASSPNYQGNTEAFF. The chain uses TRBV4-2 and TRBJ1-1; TRBD1 is a possible D gene (5 bases). This CDR3 has 15 residues. The germline V gene encodes CDR1 LGHNA and CDR2 YNFKEQ. The V end lost 4 bases, the J end lost 1 base, and 13 bases lay between the germline ends.

V gene TRBV5-1 combines with J gene TRBJ1-5; 7 bases match TRBD1. CDR3 length: 16 amino acids. V shed 0 bases, J shed 2 bases, and the junction held 5 bases outside the gene matches. The germline CDR1 and CDR2 sequences are SGHRS and YFSETQ. The DNA for the CDR3 is TGCGCCAGCAGCTTGGGGTCCGGACAGGGCAATCAGCCCCAGCATTTT. Protein: CASSLGSGQGNQPQHF.

The genes are TRBV5-8 and TRBJ2-2, with TRBD1 matching 7 bases. Per germline, CDR1 SGHTS and CDR2 YDEGEE. V lost 4 bases and J lost 3; bases outside the gene matches: 6. The CDR3 consists of 15 residues. The CDR3, as DNA: TGTGCCAGCAGCAGGGACAGCTATTACACCGGGGAGCTGTTTTTT. It is translated as CASSRDSYYTGELFF.

This clone was counted a single time. V usage is TRBV2 and J usage is TRBJ2-1; the match to TRBD1 covers 9 bases. In germline, CDR1 is SNHLY, CDR2 FYNNEI. V was clipped by 4 bases and J by 8 bases; unmatched bases: 3. There are 13 residues in the CDR3. CDR3 in amino acids: CASSVDRGDEQFF. CDR3 nucleotides: TGTGCCAGCAGTGTTGACAGGGGGGATGAGCAGTTCTTC. Full variable domain (rest looked up from reference TRBV2 and TRBJ2-1): EPEVTQTPSHQVTQMGQEVILRCVPISNHLYFYWYRQILGQKVEFLVSFYNNEISEKSEIFDDQFSVERPDGSNFTLKIRSTKLEDSAMYFCASSVDRGDEQFFGPGTRLTVL.

This chain connects TRBV6-5 to TRBJ2-3; D remains ambiguous. Trimming stripped 6 bases from V and 5 bases from J, with 6 bases between. Germline CDR1 and CDR2: MNHEY and SVGAGI. The CDR3 totals 11 residues. Here the CDR3 reads CASRSQDTQYF. The CDR3 DNA reads as TGTGCCAGCAGGTCGCAAGATACGCAGTATTTT.

This clone came up a few times. This chain connects TRBV9 to TRBJ2-1, with 9 bases matching TRBD1. CDR3 length equals 15 residues. Trimming removed 3 bases from V and 6 bases from J; junction bases left unmatched: 7. Per the germline V gene, CDR1 is SGDLS and CDR2 is YYNGEE. The CDR3 loop reads CASSGGGQGSNEQFF. In nucleotides, the CDR3 is TGTGCCAGCAGCGGTGGGGGACAGGGCTCCAATGAGCAGTTCTTC.

V usage is TRBV6-1 and J usage is TRBJ1-2, with 8 bases fitting TRBD1. Germline V gives CDR1 MNHNS, CDR2 SASEGT. Trimming took 7 bases from V and 8 from J; bases not matched to a gene: 12. The CDR3 loop spans 14 amino acids. CDR3 residues: CASNLGQGLGGYTF. The CDR3 DNA is TGTGCCAGCAACCTCGGACAGGGCCTGGGGGGCTACACCTTC.

V gene TRBV5-5 combines with J gene TRBJ1-1; no clear D. The CDR3 runs 13 residues. Trimming took off 3 bases at V and 6 bases at J, with 12 bases between the two ends. Germline V gene lookup returns CDR1 SGHKS and CDR2 YYEKEE (reference sequence). The CDR3 protein is CASSSIIQPEAFF. The CDR3 DNA reads TGTGCCAGCAGCTCTATAATCCAGCCTGAAGCTTTCTTT.

The J gene is TRBJ2-7, the V gene TRBV29-1; 9 positions agree with TRBD1. The CDR3 runs 13 residues. V lost 6 bases, J lost 1 base, and 4 bases stayed unmatched. CDR1 SQVTM and CDR2 ANQGSEA come from the germline V gene. The CDR3 sequence: CSVGGTGSYEQYF. The CDR3 DNA reads as TGCAGCGTGGGCGGGACAGGGTCCTACGAGCAGTACTTC.

The chain recombines TRBV6-1 with TRBJ1-1, with TRBD1 identical over 7 bases. This CDR3 contains 14 residues. The J segment lost 1 base and the V segment lost 4 bases, leaving 3 bases of the junction unmatched. CDR1 and CDR2 (germline): MNHNS, SASEGT. Here the CDR3 reads CASSARTGNTEAFF. For the CDR3, the DNA is TGTGCCAGCAGTGCCCGGACAGGGAACACTGAAGCTTTCTTT.

V and J are TRBV11-3 and TRBJ1-4; D uncertain. The CDR3 length is 13 residues. Germline CDR1 SGHNT, CDR2 YENEEA. V was trimmed by 5 bases and J by 0 bases, leaving 4 bases between them. The CDR3: CASSPATNEKLFF. In DNA form, the CDR3 reads TGTGCCAGCAGCCCTGCAACTAATGAAAAACTGTTTTTT.

The chain has TRBV30 and TRBJ1-4, with a possible D match to TRBD1 (6 bases). V lost 1 base, J lost 8 bases, and 14 bases lay in between. This CDR3 spans 14 amino acids. Germline V gene data show CDR1 as GTSNPN and CDR2 as SVGIG (reference sequence). CDR3: CAWSGQVLGEKLFF. The CDR3, as DNA: TGTGCCTGGAGTGGACAGGTTTTAGGCGAAAAACTGTTTTTT.

The chain couples TRBV7-8 to TRBJ2-3, with 13 nucleotides matching TRBD2. The CDR3 has 16 amino acids. The J segment lost 4 bases and the V segment lost 5 bases, leaving 6 bases of the junction unmatched. Germline V lookup: CDR1 SGHVS, CDR2 FQNEAQ. The CDR3 spells CASSHPGLAGPDTQYF. Here the CDR3 DNA reads TGTGCCAGCAGCCATCCGGGACTAGCGGGACCAGATACGCAGTATTTT. Supplemented by reference TRBV7-8 and TRBJ2-3, the full variable domain reads GAGVSQSPRYKVAKRGQDVALRCDPISGHVSLFWYQQALGQGPEFLTYFQNEAQLDKSGLPSDRFFAERPEGSVSTLKIQRTQQEDSAVYLCASSHPGLAGPDTQYFGPGTRLTVL.

The chain joins TRBV29-1 to TRBJ2-3; the D gene is possibly TRBD2 (6 bases). Trimming removed 6 bases at V and 2 bases at J, with 9 bases between. The CDR3 covers 12 residues. From germline, CDR1 is SQVTM and CDR2 ANQGSEA. Here the CDR3 DNA reads TGCAGCGTCGTGGACTACACAGATACGCAGTATTTT. It is translated as CSVVDYTDTQYF.

CDR3 DNA sequence: TGCGCCAGCAGCCAACGACCGGGACGCTCCTACGAGCAGTACTTC. The encoded protein is CASSQRPGRSYEQYF. The chain is built from TRBV4-3 and TRBJ2-7; D may correspond to TRBD1 or TRBD2 (5 bases each). Germline V gives CDR1 LGHNA, CDR2 YSLEER. The V end was cut by 2 bases, the J end by 0 bases, with 11 bases between. CDR3 length: 15 amino acids.

The V gene is TRBV21-1, the J gene TRBJ2-2. TRBV21-1 is a recognized pseudogene. The CDR3 covers 18 residues. CDR3 sequence: CASSKVRGDGACTGELFF. As DNA, the CDR3 is TGTGCCAGCAGCAAAGTAAGGGGGGATGGGGCGTGCACCGGGGAGCTGTTTTTT.

The chain employs TRBV7-2 and TRBJ2-1; D gene ambiguous. V lost 5 bases and J 0 bases, leaving 8 bases between the germline ends. This CDR3 has 14 residues. Germline CDR1 SGHTA, CDR2 FQGNSA. CDR3 in amino acids: CASSLIGSYNEQFF. DNA of the CDR3: TGTGCCAGCAGCCTCATTGGCTCCTACAATGAGCAGTTCTTC.